The present T cell receptor beta chain was sequenced within a study of blood T cell repertoires in COVID-19. Background on the study: COVID-19 samples from acute and convalescent phases originated in the United States, Italy and Spain. Sample material is recorded as cDNA or gDNA derived from T cells, B-cell-depleted T cells, or PBMCs.

The CDR3 totals 14 residues. CDR1 is SGHNT, CDR2 YYREEE, per germline (reference sequence). V was clipped by 5 bases and J by 5 bases, with 16 bases between them. Source study methods: Estimates of nucleated cell counts were drawn from the amplification of reference gene primers. The protocol was immunoSEQ multiplex PCR, while the TCRdb copy is restricted to in-frame clones and leaves out a portion. V, J and clone size derive from that table, while D and trimming were established from the DNA sequence. Of about 250,000 clones in the sample, roughly 89% were seen once. The receptor's source is a woman aged 35 to 49 who had recovered from COVID-19. Sequencing used peripheral blood. The chain combines TRBV5-4 with TRBJ1-1, with no clear D. The CDR3 DNA reads TGTGCCAGCAGGTCTCGTCTAGAATGGACTGAAGCTTTCTTT. Its translation is CASRSRLEWTEAFF. Full variable domain (remainder filled in from reference TRBV5-4 and TRBJ1-1): ETGVTQSPTHLIKTRGQQVTLRCSSQSGHNTVSWYQQALGQGPQFIFQYYREEENGRGNFPPRFSGLQFPNYSSELNVNALELDDSALYLCASRSRLEWTEAFFGQGTRLTVV.